This TCR beta chain was sequenced during a study of T cell changes during pregnancy in multiple sclerosis. Germline CDR1 SGHNT, CDR2 YENEEA. The CDR3 sequence is 12 residues long. V gave up 0 bases and J gave up 8 bases, with 6 bases separating them. Method: immunoSEQ multiplex PCR; TCRdb's copy keeps in-frame clones and lacks some. The sample shows tens of thousands of clones, 90% to 95% of them seen only once. The chain is built from TRBV11-3 and TRBJ2-3, with D perhaps TRBD2 (5 bases). Here the sequenced sample was peripheral blood, taken in the second trimester of pregnancy. The receptor comes from a female donor with multiple sclerosis, enrolled in a pregnancy study. DNA of the CDR3: TGTGCCAGCAGCTTAGACGGAGGTACGCAGTATTTT. This codes for CASSLDGGTQYF.